This T cell receptor (beta chain) was sequenced for a study of blood T cell repertoires in COVID-19. Across the whole study: Sample material is recorded as cDNA or gDNA derived from T cells, B-cell-depleted T cells, or PBMCs.

Trimming took 2 bases from V and 3 from J, leaving 5 bases between them. The V gene's germline CDR1 is ENHRY and CDR2 SYGVKD. The length of the CDR3 is 14 residues. Generated by immunoSEQ multiplex PCR, the TCRdb table keeps only in-frame clones and is missing some. The repertoire has 190,000 or so clones, 70% to 90% of them found once; the top ten carry approximately 7.6%. Sequencing input: PBMCs or T cells enriched from blood (not recorded which). The rearrangement uses TRBV10-3 and TRBJ1-6; D gene uncertain. The TCR originated in a woman aged 18-35 years who had recovered from COVID-19. The CDR3 DNA is TGTGCCATCAGTGAGGAGGGCTATAATTCACCCCTCCACTTT. This codes for CAISEEGYNSPLHF.